This T cell receptor beta chain comes out of a study of CD8 T cells in ankylosing spondylitis. General study results and limits: Matched ankylosing spondylitis synovial fluid reportedly contained a significantly enriched population of disease-linked clones.

Comments on this clonotype: Antigen unknown.

The CDR3 is 16 residues long. Germline CDR1 KGHSH, CDR2 LQKENI. Trimming took off 1 base at V and 2 bases at J, with 14 bases between the two ends. From the 5' RACE reads, TCRdb called clonotypes with MiXCR, one entry per CDR3 protein. This table has about 140,000 distinct CDR3 sequences, around a third appearing once. The chain is built from TRBV18 and TRBJ1-2, with D unresolved. The specimen sequenced was synovial fluid, either unsorted or a sorted T cell fraction (not recorded which). The source of this sequence is a male donor with ankylosing spondylitis. Here the CDR3 DNA reads TGTGCCAGCTCACCACTTCGAGGACTCCCGAACTATGGCTACACCTTC. Protein: CASSPLRGLPNYGYTF.